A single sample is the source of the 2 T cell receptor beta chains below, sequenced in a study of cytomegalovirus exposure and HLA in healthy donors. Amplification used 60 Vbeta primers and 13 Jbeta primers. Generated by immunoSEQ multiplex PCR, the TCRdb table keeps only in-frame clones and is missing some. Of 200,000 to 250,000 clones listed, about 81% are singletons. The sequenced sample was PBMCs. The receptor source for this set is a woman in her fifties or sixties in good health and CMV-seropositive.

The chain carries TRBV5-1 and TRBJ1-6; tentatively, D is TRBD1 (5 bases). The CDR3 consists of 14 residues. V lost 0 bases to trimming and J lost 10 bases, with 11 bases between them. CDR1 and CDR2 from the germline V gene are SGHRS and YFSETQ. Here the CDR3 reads CASSLEDNRSPLHF. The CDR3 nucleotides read TGCGCCAGCAGCTTGGAGGACAATCGATCACCCCTCCACTTT.

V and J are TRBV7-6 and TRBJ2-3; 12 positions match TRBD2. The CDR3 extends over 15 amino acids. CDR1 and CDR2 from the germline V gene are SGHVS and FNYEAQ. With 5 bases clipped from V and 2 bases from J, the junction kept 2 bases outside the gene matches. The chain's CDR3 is CASSGLAGLTDTQYF. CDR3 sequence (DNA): TGTGCCAGCAGCGGACTAGCGGGACTCACAGATACGCAGTATTTT.